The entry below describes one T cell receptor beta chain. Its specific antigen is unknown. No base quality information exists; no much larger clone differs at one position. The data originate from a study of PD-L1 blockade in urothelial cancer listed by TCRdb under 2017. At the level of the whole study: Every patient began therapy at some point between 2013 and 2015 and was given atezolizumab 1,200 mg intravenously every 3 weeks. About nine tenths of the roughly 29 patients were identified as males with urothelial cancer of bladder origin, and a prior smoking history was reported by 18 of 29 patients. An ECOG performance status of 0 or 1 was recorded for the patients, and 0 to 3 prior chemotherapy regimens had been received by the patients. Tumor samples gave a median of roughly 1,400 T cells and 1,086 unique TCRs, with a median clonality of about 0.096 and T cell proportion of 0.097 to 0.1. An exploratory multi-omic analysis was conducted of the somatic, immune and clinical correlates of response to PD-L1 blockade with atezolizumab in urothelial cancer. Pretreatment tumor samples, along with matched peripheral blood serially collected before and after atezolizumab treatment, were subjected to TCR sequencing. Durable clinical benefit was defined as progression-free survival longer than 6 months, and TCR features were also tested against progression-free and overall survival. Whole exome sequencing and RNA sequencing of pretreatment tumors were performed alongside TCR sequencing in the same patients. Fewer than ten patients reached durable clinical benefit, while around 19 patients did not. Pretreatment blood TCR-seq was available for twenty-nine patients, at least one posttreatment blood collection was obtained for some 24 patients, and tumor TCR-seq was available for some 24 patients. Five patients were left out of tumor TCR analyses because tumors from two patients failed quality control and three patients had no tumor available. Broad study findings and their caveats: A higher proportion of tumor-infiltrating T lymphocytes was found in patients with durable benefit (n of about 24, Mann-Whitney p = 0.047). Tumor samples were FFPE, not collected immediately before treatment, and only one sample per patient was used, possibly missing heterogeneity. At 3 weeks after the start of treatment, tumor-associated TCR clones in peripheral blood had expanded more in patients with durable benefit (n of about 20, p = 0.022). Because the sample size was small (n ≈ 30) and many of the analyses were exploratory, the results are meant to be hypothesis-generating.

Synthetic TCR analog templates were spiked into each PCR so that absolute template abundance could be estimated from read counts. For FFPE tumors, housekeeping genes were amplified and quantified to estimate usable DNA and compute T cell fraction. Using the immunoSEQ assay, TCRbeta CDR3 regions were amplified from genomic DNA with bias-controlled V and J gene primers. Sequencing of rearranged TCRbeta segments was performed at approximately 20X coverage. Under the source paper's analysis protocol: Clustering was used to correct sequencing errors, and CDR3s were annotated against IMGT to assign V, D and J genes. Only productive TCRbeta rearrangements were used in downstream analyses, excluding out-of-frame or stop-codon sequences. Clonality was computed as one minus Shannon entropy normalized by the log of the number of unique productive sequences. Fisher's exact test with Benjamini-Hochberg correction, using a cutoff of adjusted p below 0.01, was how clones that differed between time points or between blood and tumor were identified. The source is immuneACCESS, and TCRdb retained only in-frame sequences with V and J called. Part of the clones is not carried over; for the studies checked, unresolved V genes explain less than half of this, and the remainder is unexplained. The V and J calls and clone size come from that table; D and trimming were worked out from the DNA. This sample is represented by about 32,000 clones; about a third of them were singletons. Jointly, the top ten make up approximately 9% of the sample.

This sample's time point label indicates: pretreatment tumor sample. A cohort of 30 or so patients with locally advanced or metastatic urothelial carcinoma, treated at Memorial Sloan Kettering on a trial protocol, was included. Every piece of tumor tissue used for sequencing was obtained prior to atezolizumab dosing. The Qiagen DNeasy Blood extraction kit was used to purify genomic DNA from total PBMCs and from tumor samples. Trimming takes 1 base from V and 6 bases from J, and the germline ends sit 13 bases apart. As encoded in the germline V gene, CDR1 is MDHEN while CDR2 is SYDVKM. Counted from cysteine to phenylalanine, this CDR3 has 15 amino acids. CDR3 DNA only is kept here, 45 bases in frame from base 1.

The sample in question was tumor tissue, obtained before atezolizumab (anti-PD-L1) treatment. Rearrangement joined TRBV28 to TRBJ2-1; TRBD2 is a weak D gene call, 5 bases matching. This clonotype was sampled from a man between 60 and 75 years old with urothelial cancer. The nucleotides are TGTGCCAGCAGTTTATTTAATAAGCGGAGCAATGAGCAGTTCTTC. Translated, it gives CASSLFNKRSNEQFF.